This record covers a single T cell receptor (beta chain). The target antigen is unknown. The junction departs from germline at one end; a sequencing error may be responsible. This sample stems from a study of response to subunit inactivated influenza vaccine. CDR3 length: 16 residues. CDR1 is KGHDR, CDR2 SFDVKD, per germline. TCRdb re-derived calls from the RT-PCR reads in MiXCR, one entry per CDR3 protein. The sample carries 500,000 to 550,000 distinct CDR3 sequences, roughly 8.2% recorded once. Study-wide findings and caveats: T cells newly recruited by each seasonal influenza vaccination are few, the authors suggested.

The chain links TRBV24-1 to TRBJ2-5; D is possibly TRBD2 (5 bases). The sequencing used PBMCs from blood, collected less than 30 months after vaccination. This sequence was found in a man between 50 and 69 years old who received an inactivated influenza vaccine. The CDR3 coding sequence is TGTGCCACCAGTGACCCTTCCGGGGTGTACCAAGGGACCCAGTACTTC. It translates to CATSDPSGVYQGTQYF.